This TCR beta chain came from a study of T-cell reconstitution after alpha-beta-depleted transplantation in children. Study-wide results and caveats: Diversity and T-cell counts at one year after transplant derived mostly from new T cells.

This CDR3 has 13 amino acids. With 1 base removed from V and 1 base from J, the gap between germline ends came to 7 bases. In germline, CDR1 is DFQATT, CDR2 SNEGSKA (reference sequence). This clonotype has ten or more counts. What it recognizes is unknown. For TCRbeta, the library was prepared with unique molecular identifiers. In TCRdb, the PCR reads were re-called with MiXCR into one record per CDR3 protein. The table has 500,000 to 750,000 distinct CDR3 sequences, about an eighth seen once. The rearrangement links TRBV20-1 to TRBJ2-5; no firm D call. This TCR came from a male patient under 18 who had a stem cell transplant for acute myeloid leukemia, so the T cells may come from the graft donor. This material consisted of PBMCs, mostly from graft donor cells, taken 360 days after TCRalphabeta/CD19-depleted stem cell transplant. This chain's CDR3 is CSARVAAQETQYF. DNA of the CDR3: TGCAGTGCTAGAGTAGCTGCCCAAGAGACCCAGTACTTC.